Listed here are 30 T cell receptor beta chains from one sample, sequenced in a study of blood T cells in healthy people across ages (dated by TCRdb to between 2014 and 2017). Library preparation used 5' RACE. The sequencer listed for this sample is Illumina HiSeq 2500. The second PCR ran for about 7 to 11 cycles and used a J-beta primer mix along with a sample-barcoded 5' primer. The raw public reads went through TCRdb reprocessing: fastp at Q25, MiXCR clone calling, in-frame beta chains kept. Each CDR3 protein appears once, grouped with its most common genes and DNA. In all, the sample holds 1.5 million to 2 million distinct CDR3 sequences, and roughly 27% of those were seen once. In total, the top ten clones hold 7.7% of the sample. Material for sequencing was blood. The receptor source for this set is a woman in her twenties or thirties in good health.

The V call is TRBV5-1, the J call TRBJ2-7; 11 positions match TRBD2. CDR1 and CDR2 (germline): SGHRS, YFSETQ. The junction had 5 bases not matched to a gene; V was cut back by 0 bases and J by 6 bases. The CDR3 sequence is 15 residues long. CDR3 amino acids: CASSLAASGGTEQYF. As DNA, the CDR3 is TGCGCCAGCAGCTTGGCGGCTAGCGGGGGGACCGAGCAGTACTTC.

This clonotype appeared a few times. The chain combines TRBV6-6 with TRBJ2-7, with D possibly called TRBD1 or TRBD2 (6 bases each). The CDR3 sequence is 15 residues long. The V and J ends lost 8 bases and 3 bases respectively, with 20 bases between them. Germline V gene lookup returns CDR1 MNHNY and CDR2 SVGAGI (reference sequence). The CDR3 DNA reads as TGTGCCAGCCGGTCTCACAGTGGGGGGCTCTACGAGCAGTACTTC. Translated, it gives CASRSHSGGLYEQYF.

This sequence joins TRBV2 and TRBJ1-2; D is unresolved. The CDR3 loop spans 12 amino acids. Germline V gives CDR1 SNHLY, CDR2 FYNNEI. Trimming took off 6 bases at V and 7 bases at J, with 12 bases between the two ends. For the CDR3, the DNA is TGTGCCAGCAGCGCAACACAAACTGGCTACACCTTC. Translation gives CASSATQTGYTF. Variable domain in full (rest from reference TRBV2 and TRBJ1-2): EPEVTQTPSHQVTQMGQEVILRCVPISNHLYFYWYRQILGQKVEFLVSFYNNEISEKSEIFDDQFSVERPDGSNFTLKIRSTKLEDSAMYFCASSATQTGYTFGSGTRLTVV.

In its sample, this clonotype was seen many times. This chain links TRBV30 with TRBJ2-5; D is unclear. Germline CDR1 and CDR2: GTSNPN and SVGIG (reference sequence). The CDR3 runs to 11 residues. Trimming shortened V by 0 bases and J by 5 bases, and 4 bases separated the two germline ends. The CDR3: CAWSVQETQYF. For the CDR3, the DNA is TGTGCCTGGAGTGTACAGGAGACCCAGTACTTC.

J is TRBJ1-2 and V is TRBV12-3 or TRBV12-4; D gene uncertain. The CDR3 extends over 15 amino acids. With 6 bases removed from V and 2 bases from J, the gap between germline ends came to 16 bases. The DNA of the CDR3 is TGTGCCAGCAGGCCGGCTAGCGGGAAAAACTATGGCTACACCTTC. This sequence encodes CASRPASGKNYGYTF.

J is TRBJ1-1 and V is TRBV18; D ambiguous. The germline gives CDR1 KGHSH, CDR2 LQKENI. The germline V and J ends were trimmed by 1 base and 1 base, with 7 bases remaining between them. The length of the CDR3 is 14 residues. This CDR3 is CASSPQRENTEAFF. CDR3 nucleotides: TGTGCCAGCTCACCACAACGGGAGAACACTGAAGCTTTCTTT.

A note on this clonotype: At one end, the junction sequence differs from germline, possibly due to a read error. This chain links TRBV5-1 with TRBJ2-3; possible D gene TRBD2, 6 bases. This CDR3 comprises 13 residues. The germline gives CDR1 SGHRS, CDR2 YFSETQ. The CDR3 region has the DNA TGCACCAGCAGCTTGGCGGGACCAGATACGCAGTATTTT. Its translation is CTSSLAGPDTQYF.

In its sample, this clonotype was seen a few times. The CDR3: CASSLSGLAGSDTQYF. The CDR3 nucleotides are TGTGCCAGCAGCCTATCGGGACTAGCGGGATCCGATACGCAGTATTTT. This chain connects TRBV14 to TRBJ2-3, with 13 bases lining up with TRBD2. Germline CDR1 is SGHDN and CDR2 is FVKESK. This CDR3 is built from 16 residues. Trimming at V came to 4 bases and at J to 6 bases, leaving 7 bases not matched to a gene.

The J gene is TRBJ2-3, the V gene TRBV7-2; 9 bases line up with TRBD2. V lost 1 base, J lost 6 bases, and 8 bases stayed unmatched. The CDR3 is made up of 16 amino acids. Looked up from germline, CDR1 is SGHTA and CDR2 is FQGNSA. The CDR3 sequence: CASSLDTSGLGDTQYF. The DNA for the CDR3 is TGTGCCAGCAGCTTAGATACTAGCGGGTTGGGGGATACGCAGTATTTT.

The chain has TRBV15 and TRBJ2-3; TRBD2 aligns across 11 bases. CDR3 size: 16 residues. Trimming took 3 bases from V and 6 from J; bases not matched to a gene: 8. The germline V gene has CDR1 LNHNV and CDR2 YYDKDF (reference sequence). The CDR3 coding sequence is TGTGCCACCAGCAGTCCTACTAGCGGGAGTCAGGATACGCAGTATTTT. The encoded protein is CATSSPTSGSQDTQYF. The whole variable domain, remainder taken from reference TRBV15 and TRBJ2-3, is DAMVIQNPRYQVTQFGKPVTLSCSQTLNHNVMYWYQQKSSQAPKLLFHYYDKDFNNEADTPDNFQSRRPNTSFCFLDIRSPGLGDTAMYLCATSSPTSGSQDTQYFGPGTRLTVL.

Remarks on this clonotype: A much bigger clone sits one base away, suggesting this may be a read error. The chain recombines TRBV12-3 or TRBV12-4 with TRBJ1-2, with D uncertain. The CDR3 is made up of 13 amino acids. V shed 10 bases and J shed 3 bases, with 15 bases lying between them. The CDR3 reads CANTLGVDYGYTF. CDR3 nucleotide sequence: TGTGCCAACACCTTGGGAGTTGACTATGGCTACACCTTC.

J is TRBJ2-3 and V is TRBV5-1; TRBD1 might be the D (5 bases). Germline CDR1 SGHRS, CDR2 YFSETQ. With 3 bases removed from V and 3 bases from J, the gap between germline ends came to 14 bases. The CDR3 spans 15 residues. The CDR3 is CASSSWTSETDTQYF. The CDR3 DNA is TGCGCCAGCAGCTCTTGGACAAGCGAAACAGATACGCAGTATTTT.

A few counts support this clonotype. The chain joins TRBV7-2 to TRBJ2-5; D remains unclear. Trimming stripped 0 bases from V and 4 bases from J, with 12 bases between. The CDR3 sequence is 15 residues long. Per germline, CDR1 SGHTA and CDR2 FQGNSA. CDR3 sequence: CASSLARTPGETQYF. In DNA form, the CDR3 reads TGTGCCAGCAGCTTAGCGAGAACTCCCGGAGAGACCCAGTACTTC.

Notes on this clonotype: The junction and the germline gene differ at one end; a read error may be behind it. The gene calls are TRBV28 and TRBJ2-4, with unresolved D. CDR1 is MDHEN, CDR2 SYDVKM, per germline. The CDR3 spans 17 residues. CDR3: CASSLSSGRVAKNILYF. In nucleotides, the CDR3 is TGTGCCAGCAGTTTATCATCCGGAAGGGTTGCCAAAAACATTCTGTACTTC.

This clonotype was detected ten times or more. J is TRBJ2-7 and V is TRBV29-1; D not certain. With 6 bases removed from V and 4 bases from J, the gap between germline ends came to 16 bases. CDR1 SQVTM and CDR2 ANQGSEA come from the germline V gene. The CDR3 covers 13 residues. The CDR3 loop reads CSVGTPGDYEQYF. CDR3 nucleotide sequence: TGCAGCGTGGGAACCCCCGGTGATTACGAGCAGTACTTC.

The rearrangement uses TRBV20-1 and TRBJ2-5, with 9 bases aligning to TRBD2. Germline CDR1 and CDR2: DFQATT and SNEGSKA (reference sequence). CDR3 length: 14 residues. The CDR3 sequence: CGATPGTSKETQYF. Here the CDR3 DNA reads TGCGGGGCTACCCCCGGGACTAGCAAAGAGACCCAGTACTTC.

J is TRBJ1-4 and V is TRBV27; D is undetermined. This CDR3 contains 12 residues. With 6 bases removed from V and 4 bases from J, the gap between germline ends came to 6 bases. Looked up from germline, CDR1 is MNHEY and CDR2 is SMNVEV (reference sequence). Here the CDR3 reads CASRGRNEKLFF. CDR3 DNA sequence: TGTGCCAGCAGGGGCCGTAATGAAAAACTGTTTTTT.

This clonotype has only a few counts. The chain uses TRBV20-1 and TRBJ2-2, with D maybe TRBD2 (6 bases). Trimming removed 5 bases from V and 5 bases from J, with 12 bases in between. There are 13 residues in the CDR3. Germline CDR1 DFQATT, CDR2 SNEGSKA (reference sequence). The CDR3 sequence: CSASGVMTGELFF. The CDR3 DNA is TGCAGTGCTTCGGGGGTAATGACCGGGGAGCTGTTTTTT.

A few counts support this clonotype. The chain employs TRBV11-2 and TRBJ2-5, with TRBD1 identical over 9 bases. Germline CDR1 and CDR2: SGHAT and FQNNGV. The CDR3 has 16 residues. V shed 1 base, J shed 6 bases, and the junction held 9 bases outside the gene matches. In DNA, the CDR3 is TGTGCCAGCAGCTTAGCGGGGACAGGGTCGTTGCAGACCCAGTACTTC. Protein product: CASSLAGTGSLQTQYF.

This chain links TRBV5-4 with TRBJ2-3, with D maybe TRBD1 (5 bases). The CDR3 has 16 residues. Per germline, CDR1 SGHNT and CDR2 YYREEE (reference sequence). Trimming took off 1 base at V and 2 bases at J, with 14 bases between the two ends. The CDR3 reads CASSLRSGPDTDTQYF. CDR3 DNA sequence: TGTGCCAGCAGCTTGAGGTCAGGGCCCGACACAGATACGCAGTATTTT.

V gene TRBV20-1 combines with J gene TRBJ2-3; 8 bases are shared with TRBD2. This CDR3 has 15 residues. The J segment lost 8 bases and the V segment lost 3 bases, leaving 13 bases of the junction unmatched. The germline V gene has CDR1 DFQATT and CDR2 SNEGSKA (reference sequence). In DNA, the CDR3 is TGCAGTGCTAGGGAACCCGGGACTAGATCAAGTACGCAGTATTTT. Amino acids: CSAREPGTRSSTQYF.

This clonotype was detected once. A much larger clone sits a single nucleotide away, making a read error possible. The chain has TRBV3-1 and TRBJ2-5, with 7 nucleotides matching TRBD2. The CDR3 covers 16 residues. Germline V gene sequence: CDR1 LGHDT, CDR2 YNNKEL (reference sequence). CDR3 nucleotides: TGTGTCAGCAGCCAAGCGGGAAGACTAACCCAAGAGACCCAGTACTTC. Amino acids: CVSSQAGRLTQETQYF.

The table lists this clonotype with a few counts. The J gene is TRBJ2-4, the V gene TRBV18, with D perhaps matching TRBD1 (7 bases). The J call is uncertain, as TRBJ2-7 better fits the DNA end. The CDR3 has 16 residues. From germline, CDR1 is KGHSH and CDR2 LQKENI. For the CDR3, the DNA is TGTGCCAGCTCACCGCCCCGGGGCAGGGGGGACCACGAGCAGTACTTC. As protein: CASSPPRGRGDHEQYF.

Notes on this clonotype: One junction end does not reproduce the germline sequence, and a read error may be involved. The genes are TRBV6-5 and TRBJ1-1; 10 bases agree with TRBD1. Per germline, CDR1 MNHEY and CDR2 SVGAGI. The CDR3 consists of 15 residues. CDR3 in amino acids: CVSSRQGAGPTEAFF. The CDR3 DNA follows: TGTGTCAGCAGTCGACAGGGGGCAGGACCGACTGAAGCTTTCTTT.

The table lists this clonotype with a few counts. The genes are TRBV30 and TRBJ1-6; D is ambiguous. V lost 7 bases, J lost 8 bases, and 15 bases lay in between. Germline CDR1 GTSNPN, CDR2 SVGIG (reference sequence). The CDR3 consists of 13 residues. CDR3 amino acids: CAFTKEWDSPLHF. In DNA form, the CDR3 reads TGTGCCTTCACTAAGGAATGGGATTCACCCCTCCACTTT.

The V and J genes are TRBV29-1 and TRBJ1-1; TRBD1 agrees at 7 bases. Germline loops: CDR1 SQVTM, CDR2 ANQGSEA. This CDR3 has 13 residues. The V and J ends lost 6 bases and 4 bases, in that order; junction bases with no gene match: 8. The CDR3 coding sequence is TGCAGCGTGGACAGGATAGCGGGCACTGAAGCTTTCTTT. This codes for CSVDRIAGTEAFF.

The rearrangement joins TRBV19 to TRBJ2-5; D gene uncertain. Germline CDR1 LNHDA, CDR2 SQIVND (reference sequence). The CDR3 has 13 amino acids. Trimming removed 5 bases from V and 3 bases from J, with 10 bases in between. The CDR3 region is CASSLQQEETQYF. In DNA, the CDR3 is TGTGCCAGTAGTTTACAGCAGGAAGAGACCCAGTACTTC.

The chain employs TRBV15 and TRBJ2-1; D unresolved. The V end was cut by 4 bases, the J end by 8 bases, with 12 bases between. The CDR3 extends over 13 amino acids. The V gene's germline CDR1 is LNHNV and CDR2 YYDKDF (reference sequence). CDR3 nucleotides: TGTGCCACCAGCACCAGTCCCTGGGATGAGCAGTTCTTC. It codes for CATSTSPWDEQFF. Complete variable domain (other parts from reference TRBV15 and TRBJ2-1): DAMVIQNPRYQVTQFGKPVTLSCSQTLNHNVMYWYQQKSSQAPKLLFHYYDKDFNNEADTPDNFQSRRPNTSFCFLDIRSPGLGDTAMYLCATSTSPWDEQFFGPGTRLTVL.

There are a few counts of this clonotype. The chain carries TRBV20-1 and TRBJ2-1; 9 positions match TRBD2. J gave up 4 bases and V 0 bases, and 7 bases lay outside the gene matches. Germline V gives CDR1 DFQATT, CDR2 SNEGSKA (reference sequence). The CDR3 is 16 amino acids. The chain's CDR3 is CSAREGLAGQYNEQFF. Here the CDR3 DNA reads TGCAGTGCTAGAGAAGGGCTAGCGGGGCAATACAATGAGCAGTTCTTC.

This clonotype came up many times. The V and J genes are TRBV20-1 and TRBJ2-7; D remains unclear. The CDR3 length is 13 residues. V dropped 3 bases and J dropped 2 bases, with 11 bases sitting between them. Germline V gene data show CDR1 as DFQATT and CDR2 as SNEGSKA (reference sequence). This chain's CDR3 is CSARYHTTYEQYF. CDR3 DNA sequence: TGCAGTGCTAGGTACCACACGACCTACGAGCAGTACTTC.